This T cell receptor (beta chain) came from a study of cytomegalovirus exposure and HLA in healthy donors. Sequencing was performed with immunoSEQ multiplex PCR; in TCRdb, only in-frame clones are kept and a portion is missing. The profile shows 35,000 to 50,000 clones, approximately 94% of them singletons. The V gene's germline CDR1 is SGHDT and CDR2 YYEEEE. Germline trimming cut 4 bases from V and 6 bases from J; bases unmatched to any gene: 9. This CDR3 is 14 amino acids long. The TCR originated in a woman in her late teens or twenties in good health and CMV-seronegative. Sequences were obtained from PBMCs. The chain combines TRBV5-6 with TRBJ1-1, with 7 positions matching TRBD1. CDR3 loop: CASSARQGWSEAFF. In DNA, the CDR3 is TGTGCCAGCAGCGCGAGACAGGGATGGTCTGAAGCTTTCTTT.